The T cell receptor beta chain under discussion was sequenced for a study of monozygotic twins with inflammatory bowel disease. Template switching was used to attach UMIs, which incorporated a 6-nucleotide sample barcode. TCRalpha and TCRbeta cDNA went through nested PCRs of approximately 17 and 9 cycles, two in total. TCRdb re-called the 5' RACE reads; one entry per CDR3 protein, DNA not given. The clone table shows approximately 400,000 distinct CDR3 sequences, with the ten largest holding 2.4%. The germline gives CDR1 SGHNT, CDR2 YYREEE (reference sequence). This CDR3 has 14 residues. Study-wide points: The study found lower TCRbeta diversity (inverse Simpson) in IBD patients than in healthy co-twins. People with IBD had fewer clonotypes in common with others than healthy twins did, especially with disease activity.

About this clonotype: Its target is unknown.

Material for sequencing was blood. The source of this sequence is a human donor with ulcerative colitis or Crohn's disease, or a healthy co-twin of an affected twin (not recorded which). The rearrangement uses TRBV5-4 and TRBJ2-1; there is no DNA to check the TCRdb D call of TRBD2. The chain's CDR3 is CASSNSGRANEQFF.